This T cell receptor (beta chain) was retrieved from a study of blood T cell repertoires in COVID-19 (dated by TCRdb to the early 2020s). Regarding the study in general: Samples covering the acute and convalescent phases of COVID-19 were provided by collaborators in the United States, Italy and Spain. The prospective study material was composed of cDNA or gDNA derived from T cells, B-cell-depleted T cells, or PBMCs. The dataset comprised deeply sampled blood TCRbeta repertoires from subjects exposed to, actively infected with, or recovered from COVID-19. The repertoires were released in a freely available public database intended as a resource for research on the immune response to SARS-CoV-2. Samples came from the ongoing ImmuneRACE study (first 160 participants) plus 1,254 subjects from 6 global collaborators. The sample metadata nearly always contained a de-identified subject ID, COVID-19 status, age in years and sex. Where available, HLA class I and class II types were obtained from metadata supplied by the sample provider rather than from assay-based typing. Beyond this particular receptor, the publication reports: The amount of clinical and demographic metadata varied by source and participant and was provided uncurated.

Sequences SGHKS (CDR1) and YYEKEE (CDR2) are obtained from the germline V gene (reference sequence). The CDR3, from cysteine to phenylalanine, totals 16 residues. CDR3 DNA only is kept here, 48 bases in frame from base 1. The V and J ends are trimmed by 0 bases and 3 bases, leaving 16 bases between them. Whole blood was collected in K2EDTA tubes by collaborating institutions according to the institutions' own protocols. For TCRbeta analysis, collaborators shipped samples in one of three forms: frozen whole blood, isolated PBMCs, or DNA extracted from either of those sample types. TCRbeta CDR3 regions were amplified from genomic DNA using the immunoSEQ Assay, a bias-controlled multiplex PCR. In the paper's pipeline: The number of nucleated cells in each sample was estimated by amplification of reference gene primers within the assay. To quantify the absolute abundance of each unique TCRbeta CDR3 rearrangement, sequence reads were collapsed and filtered. For each sample, productive Simpson clonality was calculated as the square root of Simpson's diversity index over productive rearrangements. The table comes from immuneACCESS by way of TCRdb, which keeps in-frame sequences with V and J called. Part of the clones is missing from these tables; in studies checked, under half for an unresolved V gene and the rest for unknown reasons. V, J and clone size are taken as reported in that table, and D and trimming were inferred from the DNA itself. The sample table contains hundreds of thousands of clones; only one count was recorded for around 88% of them. The biggest ten clones account for about 4.6% of the sample.

Details on this clone: Its antigen is still unknown. Base qualities are not at hand, and no much larger clone is one base apart.

Sequenced input: peripheral blood. This clonotype was obtained from a man aged 40-49 years with acute or convalescent COVID-19. The chain is assembled from TRBV5-5 and TRBJ2-7; the best D guess is TRBD2, with 6 bases matching. For the CDR3, the sequence is CASSLEGGAFSYEQYF. The nucleotides read TGTGCCAGCAGCTTGGAAGGAGGGGCCTTTAGCTACGAGCAGTACTTC.